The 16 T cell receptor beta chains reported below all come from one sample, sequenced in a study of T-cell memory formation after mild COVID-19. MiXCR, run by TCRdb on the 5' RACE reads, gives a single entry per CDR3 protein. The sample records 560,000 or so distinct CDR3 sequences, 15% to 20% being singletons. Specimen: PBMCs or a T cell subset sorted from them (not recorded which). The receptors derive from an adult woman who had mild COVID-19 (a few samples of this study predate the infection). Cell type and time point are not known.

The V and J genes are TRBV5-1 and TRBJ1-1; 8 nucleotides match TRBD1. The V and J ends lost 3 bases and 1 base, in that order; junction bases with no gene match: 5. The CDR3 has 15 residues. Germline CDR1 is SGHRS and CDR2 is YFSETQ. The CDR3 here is CASSWGQAGNTEAFF. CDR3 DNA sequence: TGCGCCAGCAGCTGGGGACAGGCGGGGAACACTGAAGCTTTCTTT. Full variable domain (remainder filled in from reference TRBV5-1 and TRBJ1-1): KAGVTQTPRYLIKTRGQQVTLSCSPISGHRSVSWYQQTPGQGLQFLFEYFSETQRNKGNFPGRFSGRQFSNSRSEMNVSTLELGDSALYLCASSWGQAGNTEAFFGQGTRLTVV.

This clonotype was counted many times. CDR3 DNA sequence: TGTGCCAGCAGTTTAGCGCTCTTAGGTCTCTACGAGCAGTACTTC. This gives the protein CASSLALLGLYEQYF. The chain couples TRBV12-3 or TRBV12-4 to TRBJ2-7; D gene uncertain. The V gene lost 0 bases and the J gene lost 3 bases, with 12 bases spanning the gap. The CDR3 covers 15 residues.

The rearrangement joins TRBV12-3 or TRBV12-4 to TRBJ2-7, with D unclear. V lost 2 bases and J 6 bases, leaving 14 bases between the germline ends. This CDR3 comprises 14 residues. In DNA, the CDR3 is TGTGCCAGCAGTTTAAGAGGTCCGGGCTCCGAGCAGTACTTC. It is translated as CASSLRGPGSEQYF.

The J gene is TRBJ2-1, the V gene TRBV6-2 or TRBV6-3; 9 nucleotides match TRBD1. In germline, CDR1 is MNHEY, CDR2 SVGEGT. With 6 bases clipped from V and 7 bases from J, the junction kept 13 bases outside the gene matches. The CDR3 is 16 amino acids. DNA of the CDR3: TGTGCCAGCAGCTACACCGGGACAGGGATTTTAAATGAGCAGTTCTTC. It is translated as CASSYTGTGILNEQFF.

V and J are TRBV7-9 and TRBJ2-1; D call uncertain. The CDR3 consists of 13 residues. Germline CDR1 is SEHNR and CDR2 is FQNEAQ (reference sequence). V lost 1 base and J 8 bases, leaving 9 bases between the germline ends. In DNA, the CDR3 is TGTGCCAGCAGCTTAGGGTCTAGACATGAGCAGTTCTTC. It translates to CASSLGSRHEQFF.

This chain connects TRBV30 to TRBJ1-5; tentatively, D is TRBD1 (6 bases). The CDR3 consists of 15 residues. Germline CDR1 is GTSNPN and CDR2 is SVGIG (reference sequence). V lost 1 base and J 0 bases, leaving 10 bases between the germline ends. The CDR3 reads CAWSGQGLSNQPQHF. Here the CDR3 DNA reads TGTGCCTGGAGTGGGCAGGGGCTTAGCAATCAGCCCCAGCATTTT.

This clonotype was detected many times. DNA of the CDR3: TGTGCCAGCAGCTTGGGACTAGCGGCAATCGAGACCCAGTACTTC. It encodes CASSLGLAAIETQYF. This chain links TRBV5-5 with TRBJ2-5; 9 bases are shared with TRBD2. This CDR3 spans 15 amino acids. V was clipped by 0 bases and J by 5 bases; unmatched bases: 5. Germline CDR1 is SGHKS and CDR2 is YYEKEE (reference sequence).

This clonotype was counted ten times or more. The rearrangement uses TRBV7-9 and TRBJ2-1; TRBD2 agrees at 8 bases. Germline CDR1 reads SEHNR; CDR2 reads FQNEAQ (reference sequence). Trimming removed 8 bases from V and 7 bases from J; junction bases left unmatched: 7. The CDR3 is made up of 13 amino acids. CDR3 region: CASGREERNEQFF. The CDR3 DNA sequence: TGTGCCAGCGGGCGGGAGGAGCGGAATGAGCAGTTCTTC. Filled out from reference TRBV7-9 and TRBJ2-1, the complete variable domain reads DTGVSQNPRHKITKRGQNVTFRCDPISEHNRLYWYRQTLGQGPEFLTYFQNEAQLEKSRLLSDRFSAERPKGSFSTLEIQRTEQGDSAMYLCASGREERNEQFFGPGTRLTVL.

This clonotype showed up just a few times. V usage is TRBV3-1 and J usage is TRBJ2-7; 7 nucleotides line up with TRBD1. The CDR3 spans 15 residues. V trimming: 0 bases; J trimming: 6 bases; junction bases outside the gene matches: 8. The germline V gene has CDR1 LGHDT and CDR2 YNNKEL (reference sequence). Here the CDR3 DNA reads TGTGCCAGCAGCCAAGATGTAGGGGGCTGGGGCGAGCAGTACTTC. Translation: CASSQDVGGWGEQYF.

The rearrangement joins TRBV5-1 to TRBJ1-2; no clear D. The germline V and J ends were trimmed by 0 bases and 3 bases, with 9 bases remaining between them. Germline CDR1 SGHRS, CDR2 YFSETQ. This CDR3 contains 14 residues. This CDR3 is CASSLERADYGYTF. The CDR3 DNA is TGCGCCAGCAGCTTGGAGAGGGCGGACTATGGCTACACCTTC. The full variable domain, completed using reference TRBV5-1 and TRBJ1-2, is KAGVTQTPRYLIKTRGQQVTLSCSPISGHRSVSWYQQTPGQGLQFLFEYFSETQRNKGNFPGRFSGRQFSNSRSEMNVSTLELGDSALYLCASSLERADYGYTFGSGTRLTVV.

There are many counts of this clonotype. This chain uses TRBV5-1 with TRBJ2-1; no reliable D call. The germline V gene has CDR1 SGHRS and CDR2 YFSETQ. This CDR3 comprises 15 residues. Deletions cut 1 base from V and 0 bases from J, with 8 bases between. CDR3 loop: CASSLQSSSYNEQFF. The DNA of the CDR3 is TGCGCCAGCAGCTTGCAGTCTAGCTCCTACAATGAGCAGTTCTTC.

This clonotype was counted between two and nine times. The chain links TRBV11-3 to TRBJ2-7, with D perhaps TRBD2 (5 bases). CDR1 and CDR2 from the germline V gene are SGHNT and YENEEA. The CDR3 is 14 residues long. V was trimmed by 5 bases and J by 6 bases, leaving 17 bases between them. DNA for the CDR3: TGTGCCAGCAGCCTCGGGGAGATCCGCCCCGAGCAGTACTTC. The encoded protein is CASSLGEIRPEQYF.

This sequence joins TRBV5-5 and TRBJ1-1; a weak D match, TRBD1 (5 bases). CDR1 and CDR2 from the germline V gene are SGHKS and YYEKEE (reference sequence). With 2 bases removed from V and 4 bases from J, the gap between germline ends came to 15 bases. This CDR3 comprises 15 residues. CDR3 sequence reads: CASSLQTTGVTEAFF. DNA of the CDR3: TGTGCCAGCAGCTTACAAACAACGGGGGTCACTGAAGCTTTCTTT.

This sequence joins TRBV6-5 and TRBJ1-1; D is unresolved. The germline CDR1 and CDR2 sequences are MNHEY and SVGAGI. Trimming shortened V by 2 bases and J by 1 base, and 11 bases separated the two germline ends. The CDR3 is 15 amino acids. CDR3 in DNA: TGTGCCAGCAGTTACGAGCGGTATCCGAACACTGAAGCTTTCTTT. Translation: CASSYERYPNTEAFF.

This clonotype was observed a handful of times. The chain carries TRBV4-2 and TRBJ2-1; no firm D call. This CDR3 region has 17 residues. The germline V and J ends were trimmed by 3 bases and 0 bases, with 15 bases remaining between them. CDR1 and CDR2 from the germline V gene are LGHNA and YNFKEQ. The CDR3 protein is CASSQGPRANSYNEQFF. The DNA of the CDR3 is TGTGCCAGCAGCCAGGGCCCTAGAGCAAACTCCTACAATGAGCAGTTCTTC.

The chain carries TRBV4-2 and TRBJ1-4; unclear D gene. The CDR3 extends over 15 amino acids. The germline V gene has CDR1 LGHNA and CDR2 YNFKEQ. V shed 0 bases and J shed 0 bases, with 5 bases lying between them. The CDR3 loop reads CASSQDLPTNEKLFF. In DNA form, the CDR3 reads TGTGCCAGCAGCCAAGATCTGCCAACTAATGAAAAACTGTTTTTT.